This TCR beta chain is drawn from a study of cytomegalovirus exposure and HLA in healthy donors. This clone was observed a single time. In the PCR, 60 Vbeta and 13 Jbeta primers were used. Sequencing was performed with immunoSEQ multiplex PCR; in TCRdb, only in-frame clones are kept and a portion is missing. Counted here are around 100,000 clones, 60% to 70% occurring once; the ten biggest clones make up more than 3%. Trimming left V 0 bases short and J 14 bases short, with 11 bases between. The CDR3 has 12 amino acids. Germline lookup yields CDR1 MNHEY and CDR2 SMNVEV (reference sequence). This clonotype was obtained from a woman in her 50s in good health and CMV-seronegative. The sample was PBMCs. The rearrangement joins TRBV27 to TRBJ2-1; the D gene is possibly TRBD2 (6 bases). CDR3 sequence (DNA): TGTGCCAGCAGTTTATCTGGCGGGAAGGAGTTCTTC. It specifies CASSLSGGKEFF.